This T cell receptor beta chain was obtained from a study of CD4+ T cells in melanoma. Broader study findings: A reported correlation linked neoantigen-specific CD4+ T cells to CD8+, macrophage and B cell function. Reportedly, melanoma neoantigen-specific CD4+ T cells showed varied differentiation states.

Note on this clone: The antigen remains undetermined.

CDR3 length equals 12 residues. The V and J ends lost 5 bases and 3 bases respectively, with 7 bases between them. Germline V gene sequence: CDR1 MDHEN, CDR2 SYDVKM. The repertoire was sequenced with immunoSEQ multiplex PCR; TCRdb's copy has only in-frame clones and lacks some. The sample records 55,000 or so clones, 60% to 80% being singletons. Sequencing was done on a sample of tumor tissue. The source is a human donor with melanoma. V gene TRBV28 combines with J gene TRBJ1-2; TRBD1 is a possible D gene (5 bases). The CDR3 sequence: CASSPRDYGYTF. The CDR3 DNA follows: TGTGCCAGCAGTCCCAGGGACTATGGCTACACCTTC.